This entry lists 28 T cell receptor beta chains sequenced from one sample in a study of Ad26.COV2.S vaccination and SARS-CoV-2 variants. Indicated treatment: 19 received Ad26.COV2.S at low or high dose, single or two shots; roughly five received placebo; per-sample allocation not given. Each sample was drawn 63 days after the first injection (of vaccine or placebo). Profiled with immunoSEQ multiplex PCR; TCRdb holds only in-frame clones, not every one. The sample holds over 400,000 clones, nearly 90% seen once. The sequencing here drew on peripheral blood, taken in a trial of Ad26.COV2.S vaccine versus placebo. These receptors were collected from a person aged 18-60 years who received the Ad26.COV2.S COVID-19 vaccine or a placebo.

The rearrangement links TRBV19 to TRBJ1-5, with D possibly matching TRBD1 (6 bases). Trimming left V 6 bases short and J 11 bases short, with 14 bases between. The CDR3 sequence is 12 residues long. Germline values: CDR1 LNHDA, CDR2 SQIVND (reference sequence). Here the CDR3 reads CASSGGPGAQHF. The CDR3 nucleotides are TGTGCCAGTAGCGGGGGGCCTGGGGCCCAGCATTTT.

The chain uses TRBV18 and TRBJ1-2; D is undetermined. CDR1 KGHSH and CDR2 LQKENI come from the germline V gene. The CDR3 covers 13 residues. Trimming cost V 3 bases and J 6 bases, with 11 bases left between them. CDR3 nucleotide sequence: TGTGCCAGCTCACCCGGGCTGGAGGATGGCTACACCTTC. Its protein is CASSPGLEDGYTF.

V and J are TRBV19 and TRBJ1-1, with D maybe TRBD1 (5 bases). The CDR3 sequence is 14 residues long. The germline V gene has CDR1 LNHDA and CDR2 SQIVND (reference sequence). The V end lost 5 bases, the J end lost 1 base, and 11 bases lay between the germline ends. The CDR3 is CASSWDGSNTEAFF. CDR3 coding DNA: TGTGCCAGTAGTTGGGACGGCTCGAACACTGAAGCTTTCTTT.

DNA for the CDR3: TGTGCCAGCAGCGCGGACAGGGGTAGCGATGGCTACACCTTC. This gives the protein CASSADRGSDGYTF. V usage is TRBV9 and J usage is TRBJ1-2; TRBD1 matches at 9 bases. CDR3 length equals 14 residues. With 3 bases clipped from V and 6 bases from J, the junction kept 6 bases outside the gene matches. CDR1 is SGDLS, CDR2 YYNGEE, per germline. The whole variable domain, remainder taken from reference TRBV9 and TRBJ1-2, is DSGVTQTPKHLITATGQRVTLRCSPRSGDLSVYWYQQSLDQGLQFLIQYYNGEERAKGNILERFSAQQFPDLHSELNLSSLELGDSALYFCASSADRGSDGYTFGSGTRLTVV.

CDR3 bases: TGCAGCGTTGAAAGACTTGGAGGCCTGTTTTTT. Encoded protein: CSVERLGGLFF. The V and J genes are TRBV29-1 and TRBJ1-4; D gene uncertain. CDR1 is SQVTM and CDR2 is ANQGSEA in the germline V gene. The germline V and J ends were trimmed by 2 bases and 14 bases, with 12 bases remaining between them. CDR3 size: 11 residues.

This clone has more than one count but fewer than ten. The rearrangement links TRBV4-2 to TRBJ1-2; 7 bases are shared with TRBD1. J was trimmed by 4 bases and V by 2 bases; bases with no gene match: 7. Germline values: CDR1 LGHNA, CDR2 YNFKEQ. This CDR3 is built from 15 residues. The CDR3 is CASSQRTGEGYGYTF. The CDR3 region has the DNA TGTGCCAGCAGCCAACGAACAGGGGAAGGCTATGGCTACACCTTC.

V and J are TRBV27 and TRBJ2-3; a possible D gene is TRBD1 (5 bases). CDR1 and CDR2 from the germline V gene are MNHEY and SMNVEV (reference sequence). This CDR3 comprises 15 residues. Trimming shortened V by 5 bases and J by 2 bases, and 14 bases separated the two germline ends. Written as DNA, the CDR3 is TGTGCCAGCAGTGCCTCAGGGTACTACACAGATACGCAGTATTTT. Its protein product is CASSASGYYTDTQYF.

This rearrangement joins TRBV3-1 (or the pseudogene TRBV3-2) to TRBJ2-7; 7 bases are shared with TRBD1. Germline CDR1 LGHDT, CDR2 YNNKEL (reference sequence). J was trimmed by 3 bases and V by 3 bases; bases with no gene match: 32. This CDR3 spans 23 amino acids. CDR3 region: CASSHPTGSMSGFVRSPRYEQYV. The CDR3 region has the DNA TGTGCCAGCAGCCACCCGACAGGGAGTATGAGTGGTTTCGTCCGCTCTCCGCGCTACGAGCAGTACGTC.

The V and J genes are TRBV5-6 and TRBJ1-5; no definite D call. Trimming took 3 bases from V and 1 from J, leaving 14 bases between them. The CDR3 length is 16 residues. The germline gives CDR1 SGHDT, CDR2 YYEEEE. The CDR3 sequence is CASSSSEAPSNQPQHF. The CDR3 DNA reads TGTGCCAGCAGCTCCTCTGAAGCTCCAAGCAATCAGCCCCAGCATTTT.

The chain uses TRBV5-1 and TRBJ2-3; 9 bases match TRBD1. Trimming removed 2 bases from V and 5 bases from J; junction bases left unmatched: 6. Germline V CDR1 and CDR2: SGHRS, YFSETQ. CDR3 size: 15 residues. The CDR3 nucleotides are TGCGCCAGCAGCTTCGAGACAGGGGGATTAGATACGCAGTATTTT. Translating gives CASSFETGGLDTQYF.

The rearrangement links TRBV19 to TRBJ2-1, with a possible D match to TRBD2 (6 bases). Per the germline V gene, CDR1 is LNHDA and CDR2 is SQIVND (reference sequence). This CDR3 contains 17 residues. With 7 bases removed from V and 1 base from J, the gap between germline ends came to 20 bases. The CDR3 region has the DNA TGTGCCAGTACCACATCCAGCTGGGGACTGTCCTACAATGAGCAGTTCTTC. Protein sequence: CASTTSSWGLSYNEQFF.

The rearrangement joins TRBV28 to TRBJ2-7; TRBD1 is a possible D gene (6 bases). Germline V CDR1 and CDR2: MDHEN, SYDVKM. CDR3 size: 15 residues. The germline V and J ends were trimmed by 0 bases and 5 bases, with 14 bases remaining between them. CDR3 nucleotides: TGTGCCAGCAGTTTATGGGCAGGGGCTGTCCACGAGCAGTACTTC. Translation: CASSLWAGAVHEQYF. The entire variable domain, with the rest obtained from reference TRBV28 and TRBJ2-7, is as follows: DVKVTQSSRYLVKRTGEKVFLECVQDMDHENMFWYRQDPGLGLRLIYFSYDVKMKEKGDIPEGYSVSREKKERFSLILESASTNQTSMYLCASSLWAGAVHEQYFGPGTRLTVT.

This rearrangement joins TRBV19 to TRBJ2-1; D call uncertain. Germline CDR1 is LNHDA and CDR2 is SQIVND (reference sequence). Trimming cost V 2 bases and J 8 bases, with 4 bases left between them. There are 11 residues in the CDR3. CDR3: CASSIRDEQFF. The CDR3 DNA is TGTGCCAGTAGTATACGGGATGAGCAGTTCTTC.

V usage is TRBV2 and J usage is TRBJ1-1; the match to TRBD1 covers 7 bases. The germline V gene encodes CDR1 SNHLY and CDR2 FYNNEI. This CDR3 is 15 amino acids long. With V trimmed by 6 bases and J by 4 bases, 11 bases remained unmatched. DNA of the CDR3: TGTGCCAGCAGCCTTACCCAGGGGGTCGGCACTGAAGCTTTCTTT. Translated, it gives CASSLTQGVGTEAFF. Drawing the rest from reference TRBV2 and TRBJ1-1, the complete variable domain is EPEVTQTPSHQVTQMGQEVILRCVPISNHLYFYWYRQILGQKVEFLVSFYNNEISEKSEIFDDQFSVERPDGSNFTLKIRSTKLEDSAMYFCASSLTQGVGTEAFFGQGTRLTVV.

The chain has TRBV2 and TRBJ2-7, with a tentative D call TRBD2 (5 bases). This CDR3 comprises 13 residues. Trimming cost V 7 bases and J 2 bases, with 12 bases left between them. CDR1 and CDR2 from the germline V gene are SNHLY and FYNNEI. The CDR3 loop is CASKNGITYEQYF. CDR3 nucleotides: TGTGCCAGCAAGAACGGGATTACCTACGAGCAGTACTTC.

This chain connects TRBV5-4 to TRBJ1-2; 9 bases are shared with TRBD1. The CDR3 loop spans 15 amino acids. CDR1 is SGHNT, CDR2 YYREEE, per germline (reference sequence). V gave up 2 bases and J gave up 5 bases; unmatched junction bases: 7. CDR3 sequence: CASSFWDREAYGYTF. CDR3 in DNA: TGTGCCAGCAGCTTCTGGGACAGGGAAGCGTATGGCTACACCTTC. The full variable domain, its missing parts supplied by reference TRBV5-4 and TRBJ1-2, is ETGVTQSPTHLIKTRGQQVTLRCSSQSGHNTVSWYQQALGQGPQFIFQYYREEENGRGNFPPRFSGLQFPNYSSELNVNALELDDSALYLCASSFWDREAYGYTFGSGTRLTVV.

The J gene is TRBJ2-5, the V gene TRBV7-2; possibly TRBD1 for D (5 bases). Trimming cost V 5 bases and J 3 bases, with 13 bases left between them. This CDR3 comprises 14 residues. Germline V CDR1 and CDR2: SGHTA, FQGNSA. This CDR3 is CASSPSPGKETQYF. For the CDR3, the DNA is TGTGCCAGCAGCCCAAGTCCAGGGAAAGAGACCCAGTACTTC.

This chain uses TRBV6-2 or TRBV6-3 with TRBJ2-7; D uncertain. V was shortened by 5 bases and J by 2 bases, with 7 bases between the two germline ends. Germline lookup yields CDR1 MNHEY and CDR2 SVGEGT. This CDR3 has 12 residues. CDR3 sequence reads: CASSPLPYEQYF. In DNA form, the CDR3 reads TGTGCCAGCAGTCCACTTCCCTACGAGCAGTACTTC.

This sequence joins TRBV5-3 and TRBJ1-5; TRBD1 might be the D (5 bases). TRBV5-3 is noted as an ORF with a role that remains uncertain. V was pared by 4 bases and J by 4 bases, with 21 bases between. The CDR3 runs to 17 residues. In DNA form, the CDR3 reads TGTGCCAGAAGCACCGAGACCACAGGAGGAGGGAATCAGCCCCAGCATTTT. Its translation: CARSTETTGGGNQPQHF.

In its sample, this clone was seen once. This rearrangement joins TRBV11-2 to TRBJ1-2; D is unresolved. This CDR3 has 14 amino acids. Trimming took 0 bases from V and 6 from J, leaving 11 bases between them. Germline V gene lookup returns CDR1 SGHAT and CDR2 FQNNGV. CDR3 coding DNA: TGTGCCAGCAGCTTAGAAGGCGGGTGGGATGGCTACACCTTC. It is translated as CASSLEGGWDGYTF.

J is TRBJ1-2 and V is TRBV25-1, with a weak D call TRBD1 (6 bases). V lost 1 base, J lost 7 bases, and 10 bases lay in between. Germline-derived CDR1 and CDR2 are MGHDK and SYGVNS. The CDR3 length is 13 residues. Here the CDR3 reads CASSEWGLSGYTF. The CDR3 coding sequence is TGTGCCAGCAGTGAATGGGGGCTCTCTGGCTACACCTTC.

This chain joins TRBV23-1 and TRBJ2-5; D tentatively fits TRBD1 or TRBD2 (7 bases each). TRBV23-1 is assigned to the ORF class and has an uncertain function. V was clipped by 0 bases and J by 5 bases, with 16 bases between them. The CDR3 runs 16 residues. DNA for the CDR3: TGCGCCAGCAGTCAATCGGGGGAGGGGGCGCGGGAGACCCAGTACTTC. Translation gives CASSQSGEGARETQYF.

This chain connects TRBV3-1 (or the pseudogene TRBV3-2) to TRBJ1-1; D may be TRBD1 (5 bases). V gave up 1 base and J gave up 5 bases, with 11 bases separating them. This CDR3 is 14 amino acids long. Germline V gene lookup returns CDR1 LGHDT and CDR2 YNNKEL (reference sequence). CDR3 in amino acids: CASSQGSGGTEAFF. The CDR3 region has the DNA TGTGCCAGCAGCCAAGGTTCGGGGGGAACTGAAGCTTTCTTT.

This clone has more than one count but fewer than ten. The gene calls are TRBV24-1 and TRBJ2-6; no clear D gene. The CDR3 has 13 residues. The V end lost 10 bases, the J end lost 4 bases, and 10 bases lay between the germline ends. The germline gives CDR1 KGHDR, CDR2 SFDVKD. This chain's CDR3 is CATGLPGANVLTF. The CDR3 DNA reads as TGTGCCACAGGGTTGCCAGGGGCCAACGTCCTGACTTTC.

This chain connects TRBV18 to TRBJ2-7; tentatively, D is TRBD2 (6 bases). This CDR3 comprises 13 residues. Trimming shortened V by 5 bases and J by 4 bases, and 12 bases separated the two germline ends. The germline gives CDR1 KGHSH, CDR2 LQKENI. Here the CDR3 DNA reads TGTGCCAGCTCAGAGCTCCGGGGGTACGAGCAGTACGTC. As protein: CASSELRGYEQYV.

The chain joins TRBV11-2 to TRBJ1-1; D not resolved. V shed 5 bases and J shed 7 bases, with 14 bases lying between them. CDR1 and CDR2 (germline): SGHAT, FQNNGV. The CDR3 is 13 amino acids. CDR3 amino acids: CASSPGLGVEAFF. In nucleotides, the CDR3 is TGTGCCAGCAGCCCAGGTCTGGGAGTTGAAGCTTTCTTT.

This chain uses TRBV29-1 with TRBJ1-2; the match to TRBD1 covers 7 bases. Germline CDR1 SQVTM, CDR2 ANQGSEA. The CDR3 extends over 14 amino acids. The junction had 8 bases not matched to a gene; V was cut back by 5 bases and J by 2 bases. The CDR3 DNA follows: TGCAGCGTTCCAGCAACACAGGGGAACTATGGCTACACCTTC. This codes for CSVPATQGNYGYTF.

The chain combines TRBV3-1 (or the pseudogene TRBV3-2) with TRBJ2-2; 7 bases match TRBD2. Germline-derived CDR1 and CDR2 are LGHDT and YNNKEL (reference sequence). V lost 5 bases and J lost 5; bases outside the gene matches: 5. The CDR3 has 14 amino acids. The CDR3 here is CASSLDGGTGELFF. CDR3 sequence (DNA): TGTGCCAGCAGCTTGGACGGGGGGACCGGGGAGCTGTTTTTT.